The 31 T cell receptor beta chains below were found in one sample sequenced in a study of T-cell reconstitution after alpha-beta-depleted transplantation in children. The authors prepared the TCRbeta library with unique molecular identifiers. Each CDR3 protein is one row after TCRdb ran MiXCR on the PCR reads. This sample has about 540,000 distinct CDR3 sequences, with around 17% found just once. The sequenced sample was PBMCs from the stem cell graft donor, obtained from the stem cell graft. The receptors here all came from a human donor who donated a stem cell graft to a child with acute lymphoblastic leukemia.

This clonotype has only a few counts. The chain carries TRBV10-3 and TRBJ2-7; D is possibly TRBD2 (6 bases). The V and J ends lost 11 bases and 1 base respectively, with 15 bases between them. From germline, CDR1 is ENHRY and CDR2 SYGVKD. This CDR3 contains 13 residues. The CDR3, as DNA: TGTGCCGAAGGTAGCGGACCTTCCTACGAGCAGTACTTC. Its protein product is CAEGSGPSYEQYF.

This clonotype was counted only a few times. V and J are TRBV13 and TRBJ1-2, with D unclear. The CDR3 contains 12 residues. V lost 5 bases and J 4 bases, leaving 8 bases between the germline ends. CDR1 is PRHDT and CDR2 is FYEKMQ in the germline V gene (reference sequence). CDR3 DNA sequence: TGTGCCAGCAGCGTCCTGACCTATGGCTACACCTTC. It is translated as CASSVLTYGYTF.

The chain has TRBV9 and TRBJ2-3; TRBD1 might be the D (6 bases). The CDR3 is 15 residues long. V lost 0 bases to trimming and J lost 2 bases, with 10 bases between them. CDR1 is SGDLS, CDR2 YYNGEE, per germline. CDR3 nucleotide sequence: TGTGCCAGCAGCGTAGGGCCGGGACACACAGATACGCAGTATTTT. It is translated as CASSVGPGHTDTQYF.

The chain uses TRBV3-1 and TRBJ2-3; D remains ambiguous. Trimming stripped 0 bases from V and 4 bases from J, with 8 bases between. CDR3 size: 14 residues. CDR1 and CDR2 from the germline V gene are LGHDT and YNNKEL (reference sequence). The CDR3: CASSQDPSADTQYF. The DNA of the CDR3 is TGTGCCAGCAGCCAAGATCCCAGCGCAGATACGCAGTATTTT.

The gene calls are TRBV20-1 and TRBJ2-3; TRBD2 is a possible D gene (7 bases). The germline CDR1 and CDR2 sequences are DFQATT and SNEGSKA (reference sequence). V was clipped by 3 bases and J by 7 bases, with 17 bases between them. The CDR3 contains 14 residues. CDR3 residues: CSARGAGVGNTQYF. CDR3 nucleotide sequence: TGCAGTGCTAGGGGGGCGGGAGTAGGGAATACGCAGTATTTT.

This clonotype has only a few counts. V usage is TRBV11-2 and J usage is TRBJ2-3; 14 nucleotides align to TRBD2. Germline V gene sequence: CDR1 SGHAT, CDR2 FQNNGV. With V trimmed by 4 bases and J by 8 bases, 8 bases remained unmatched. The CDR3 loop spans 16 amino acids. The CDR3 reads CASSSRLAGGPVTQYF. CDR3 sequence (DNA): TGTGCCAGCAGCTCGCGACTAGCGGGAGGGCCAGTTACGCAGTATTTT.

Here the CDR3 reads CASSSQDRVATEAFF. The CDR3 DNA reads as TGCGCCAGCAGCTCTCAGGACAGGGTGGCCACTGAAGCTTTCTTT. This chain joins TRBV5-1 and TRBJ1-1, with 8 bases aligning to TRBD1. Germline V gene data show CDR1 as SGHRS and CDR2 as YFSETQ. The trim removed 3 bases at V and 4 bases at J, leaving 8 bases unmatched. This CDR3 spans 15 amino acids.

A few counts support this clonotype. V and J are TRBV5-1 and TRBJ2-1, with a weak D call TRBD1 (6 bases). Per the germline V gene, CDR1 is SGHRS and CDR2 is YFSETQ. CDR3 length: 13 amino acids. Between the trimmed V and J ends, which lost 5 bases and 6 bases, there was a span of 12 bases. The CDR3 spells CASRDRSANEQFF. Written as DNA, the CDR3 is TGCGCCAGCAGGGACAGATCGGCCAATGAGCAGTTCTTC.

V is TRBV9 and J is TRBJ2-3; 10 bases are shared with TRBD2. V shed 0 bases, J shed 5 bases, and the junction held 3 bases outside the gene matches. Germline lookup yields CDR1 SGDLS and CDR2 YYNGEE. The CDR3 spans 15 residues. CDR3 DNA sequence: TGTGCCAGCAGCGTAGTACTAGCGGGAAGAGATACGCAGTATTTT. Its protein product is CASSVVLAGRDTQYF.

The chain uses TRBV11-2 and TRBJ2-1; a possible D gene is TRBD1 (6 bases). V lost 0 bases, J lost 6 bases, and 12 bases lay in between. Per the germline V gene, CDR1 is SGHAT and CDR2 is FQNNGV. The CDR3 covers 15 residues. Here the CDR3 reads CASSLEYQGRNEQFF. CDR3 sequence (DNA): TGTGCCAGCAGCTTAGAGTACCAGGGGCGCAATGAGCAGTTCTTC.

A few counts support this clonotype. V and J are TRBV28 and TRBJ2-7; TRBD2 aligns across 7 bases. CDR1 and CDR2 from the germline V gene are MDHEN and SYDVKM. With V trimmed by 6 bases and J by 5 bases, 16 bases remained unmatched. CDR3 length: 16 amino acids. CDR3 bases: TGTGCCAGCAGCTCCCTAAGCGGCGGGAGAATCCACGAGCAGTACTTC. It codes for CASSSLSGGRIHEQYF.

This chain uses TRBV6-5 with TRBJ2-7; possible D gene TRBD1, 5 bases. Germline-derived CDR1 and CDR2 are MNHEY and SVGAGI. V dropped 4 bases and J dropped 3 bases, with 16 bases sitting between them. CDR3 length: 15 residues. In DNA form, the CDR3 reads TGTGCCAGCAGTTGGTGGCAGGGCCAGGTCTACGAGCAGTACTTC. It specifies CASSWWQGQVYEQYF.

J is TRBJ2-7 and V is TRBV29-1; TRBD2 agrees at 9 bases. Germline V gives CDR1 SQVTM, CDR2 ANQGSEA. Losses at the gene ends were 5 bases for V and 7 bases for J; bases not matched to a gene: 6. This CDR3 has 12 amino acids. In DNA, the CDR3 is TGCAGCGTTTCCGGACTAGCGAGAGAGCAGTACTTC. This codes for CSVSGLAREQYF.

The chain combines TRBV5-1 with TRBJ2-7, with 7 bases identical to TRBD2. Trimming at V came to 5 bases and at J to 7 bases, leaving 12 bases not matched to a gene. Looked up from germline, CDR1 is SGHRS and CDR2 is YFSETQ. The CDR3 extends over 14 amino acids. As DNA, the CDR3 is TGCGCCAGCAGGATGGGGGAGGGCGAGGAGGAGCAGTACTTC. Translation: CASRMGEGEEEQYF.

The rearrangement joins TRBV29-1 to TRBJ2-2; D call uncertain. Germline-derived CDR1 and CDR2 are SQVTM and ANQGSEA. V lost 4 bases, J lost 6 bases, and 12 bases lay in between. This CDR3 comprises 13 residues. DNA of the CDR3: TGCAGCGTTGCGACGTCTGGGTCCGGGGAGCTGTTTTTT. Its translation is CSVATSGSGELFF.

The chain couples TRBV18 to TRBJ2-3; D is uncertain. The germline gives CDR1 KGHSH, CDR2 LQKENI. V dropped 3 bases and J dropped 5 bases, with 15 bases sitting between them. This CDR3 comprises 15 residues. The CDR3 nucleotides read TGTGCCAGCTCACCTCGACACCCGGCACAAGATACGCAGTATTTT. Translating it yields CASSPRHPAQDTQYF. Complete variable domain (other parts from reference TRBV18 and TRBJ2-3): NAGVMQNPRHLVRRRGQEARLRCSPMKGHSHVYWYRQLPEEGLKFMVYLQKENIIDESGMPKERFSAEFPKEGPSILRIQQVVRGDSAAYFCASSPRHPAQDTQYFGPGTRLTVL.

The table lists this clonotype with a few counts. The chain couples TRBV2 to TRBJ2-5; D is ambiguous. The CDR3 loop spans 13 amino acids. Germline lookup yields CDR1 SNHLY and CDR2 FYNNEI. The V end lost 7 bases, the J end lost 4 bases, and 13 bases lay between the germline ends. This CDR3 is CASTQDLGETQYF. The CDR3 DNA reads as TGTGCCAGCACTCAGGACCTCGGAGAGACCCAGTACTTC.

This chain connects TRBV9 to TRBJ1-2; 8 nucleotides agree with TRBD1. V shed 2 bases and J 6 bases; nucleotides not matched to a gene: 6. From germline, CDR1 is SGDLS and CDR2 YYNGEE. CDR3 length equals 14 residues. The CDR3 DNA reads as TGTGCCAGCAGCGTTAGGGACAGGCGGCATGGCTACACCTTC. Translating it yields CASSVRDRRHGYTF.

This clonotype came up many times. The rearrangement links TRBV12-3 or TRBV12-4 to TRBJ2-1; 8 positions agree with TRBD2. J gave up 6 bases and V 4 bases, and 2 bases lay outside the gene matches. The CDR3 has 13 amino acids. CDR3 region: CASSWAGGNEQFF. DNA of the CDR3: TGTGCCAGCAGTTGGGCGGGGGGCAATGAGCAGTTCTTC.

Of note for this clonotype: Relative to the germline gene, one junction end is altered; a read error may explain this. V usage is TRBV5-1 and J usage is TRBJ2-7; 11 bases match TRBD2. The CDR3 totals 15 residues. Germline V gene lookup returns CDR1 SGHRS and CDR2 YFSETQ. The CDR3 nucleotides are TGTGCCATCAGCTCCAGACTAGCGGGAATCAGCGAGCAGTACTTC. Protein sequence: CAISSRLAGISEQYF.

This clonotype was detected a few times. The rearrangement uses TRBV29-1 and TRBJ2-7; D gene unclear. The CDR3 runs to 11 residues. V gave up 7 bases and J gave up 4 bases, with 11 bases separating them. Germline V CDR1 and CDR2: SQVTM, ANQGSEA. The CDR3 here is CSALWLYEQYF. In DNA, the CDR3 is TGCAGCGCGCTATGGTTGTACGAGCAGTACTTC.

The rearrangement uses TRBV4-1 and TRBJ2-7; unclear D gene. This CDR3 is built from 15 residues. Trimming cost V 1 base and J 3 bases, with 13 bases left between them. Germline V gene sequence: CDR1 MGHRA, CDR2 YSYEKL. The CDR3 nucleotides are TGCGCCAGCAGCCAAGTCGGGTCCCTCCTCTACGAGCAGTACTTC. This codes for CASSQVGSLLYEQYF.

Only a few counts were recorded for this clonotype. This chain uses TRBV5-6 with TRBJ1-6; D might be TRBD1 (5 bases). V dropped 2 bases and J dropped 8 bases, with 14 bases sitting between them. The germline V gene has CDR1 SGHDT and CDR2 YYEEEE. The CDR3 is 15 residues long. CDR3: CASSLGTPDDSPLHF. The CDR3 nucleotides are TGTGCCAGCAGCTTAGGGACGCCCGACGATTCACCCCTCCACTTT.

The chain joins TRBV5-1 to TRBJ2-5, with TRBD1 identical over 8 bases. Germline V gives CDR1 SGHRS, CDR2 YFSETQ. J was trimmed by 6 bases and V by 4 bases; bases with no gene match: 8. The CDR3 is 14 residues long. This CDR3 is CASSLGQGGKTQYF. CDR3 DNA: TGCGCCAGCAGCCTCGGACAGGGAGGCAAGACCCAGTACTTC.

V and J are TRBV6-1 and TRBJ2-1, with TRBD2 matching 7 bases. CDR1 MNHNS and CDR2 SASEGT come from the germline V gene. This CDR3 spans 15 amino acids. V trimming: 6 bases; J trimming: 9 bases; junction bases outside the gene matches: 14. CDR3 coding DNA: TGTGCCAGCAGACCCGCGTGGGGCGGGAGTACTGAGCAGTTCTTC. As protein: CASRPAWGGSTEQFF.

This clonotype was detected a few times. The CDR3, as DNA: TGTGCTAGTGGGGACAACCCCTACGAGCAGTACTTC. This encodes CASGDNPYEQYF. The V gene is TRBV12-5, the J gene TRBJ2-7, with a tentative D call TRBD1 (5 bases). CDR1 and CDR2 from the germline V gene are LGHNT and FRNRAP. The CDR3 runs 12 residues. The V end lost 6 bases, the J end lost 2 bases, and 8 bases lay between the germline ends. The full variable domain, completed using reference TRBV12-5 and TRBJ2-7, is DARVTQTPRHKVTEMGQEVTMRCQPILGHNTVFWYRQTMMQGLELLAYFRNRAPLDDSGMPKDRFSAEMPDATLATLKIQPSEPRDSAVYFCASGDNPYEQYFGPGTRLTVT.

The chain combines TRBV19 with TRBJ2-7, with D perhaps matching TRBD1 or TRBD2 (5 bases each). From germline, CDR1 is LNHDA and CDR2 SQIVND (reference sequence). V gave up 2 bases and J gave up 2 bases, with 10 bases separating them. This CDR3 is 14 amino acids long. The CDR3 bases are TGTGCCAGTAGTATAACCCTGGGGGCCTACGAGCAGTACTTC. It is translated as CASSITLGAYEQYF.

V and J are TRBV7-9 and TRBJ2-6; D assignment may be TRBD1 or TRBD2 (5 bases each). Germline CDR1 and CDR2: SEHNR and FQNEAQ (reference sequence). Trimming removed 8 bases at V and 0 bases at J, with 14 bases between. This CDR3 is built from 16 residues. CDR3 sequence reads: CASGTGASSGANVLTF. The CDR3 DNA follows: TGTGCCAGCGGCACCGGGGCTAGCTCTGGGGCCAACGTCCTGACTTTC.

This clonotype has just a few counts. V gene TRBV11-1 combines with J gene TRBJ2-4; 9 bases align to TRBD2. This CDR3 is built from 18 residues. With 5 bases clipped from V and 0 bases from J, the junction kept 11 bases outside the gene matches. From germline, CDR1 is SGHAT and CDR2 FQDESV (reference sequence). CDR3 region: CASSPEGLAGIAKNIQYF. CDR3 in DNA: TGTGCCAGCAGCCCCGAGGGCCTAGCGGGGATAGCCAAAAACATTCAGTACTTC.

The V call is TRBV5-6, the J call TRBJ2-1; D not resolved. CDR3 length: 16 amino acids. The germline V gene has CDR1 SGHDT and CDR2 YYEEEE. The germline V and J ends were trimmed by 4 bases and 0 bases, with 14 bases remaining between them. The CDR3, as DNA: TGTGCCAGCAGCGAACCTCTGGAGCCCTCCTACAATGAGCAGTTCTTC. It yields the protein CASSEPLEPSYNEQFF.

This CDR3 reads CASSLSGETEAFF. CDR3 DNA sequence: TGCGCCAGCAGCTTATCTGGGGAGACTGAAGCTTTCTTT. The gene calls are TRBV5-1 and TRBJ1-1; D not certain. Trimming took 2 bases from V and 5 from J, leaving 10 bases between them. CDR1 SGHRS and CDR2 YFSETQ come from the germline V gene. The CDR3 sequence is 13 residues long.